This T cell receptor beta chain was observed in a study of shared clonotypes between healthy human individuals. Study-level information: The study drew on two women and a few men aged 18 to 49 as donors.

In the original analysis: ImmunoSEQ sequences covered only the junction and lacked quality scores; filtering therefore differed. Sequencing was performed with immunoSEQ multiplex PCR; in TCRdb, only in-frame clones are kept and a portion is missing. That table gives V, J and clone size, and the DNA gave D and trimming. The table has about 480,000 clones, 75% to 80% seen once. CDR1 is KGHSH and CDR2 is LQKENI in the germline V gene. This CDR3 has 12 amino acids. V lost 2 bases and J 7 bases, leaving 8 bases between the germline ends. Study donors comprised healthy, HIV-negative adults devoid of recent acute infection or vaccination.

This clonotype was sampled from a woman aged 35 to 49 in good health. Some clones in this sample may be carry-over from other donors' samples. V and J are TRBV18 and TRBJ1-2; TRBD1 is a possible D gene (6 bases). Source material: PBMCs. This chain's CDR3 is CASSPGTPGYTF. Here the CDR3 DNA reads TGTGCCAGCTCACCAGGGACACCTGGCTACACCTTC. Looking up the rest from reference TRBV18 and TRBJ1-2 gives the full variable domain: NAGVMQNPRHLVRRRGQEARLRCSPMKGHSHVYWYRQLPEEGLKFMVYLQKENIIDESGMPKERFSAEFPKEGPSILRIQQVVRGDSAAYFCASSPGTPGYTFGSGTRLTVV.